This T cell receptor beta chain was recovered during a study of CD8 T cells in Susac syndrome. CDR3 length equals 14 residues. Trimming took 6 bases from V and 2 from J, leaving 14 bases between them. Random hexamers were used to reverse transcribe the RNA input (0.5 to 1 ug). TCRdb independently ran MiXCR on the immunoSEQ multiplex PCR reads; one entry per CDR3 protein. The sample contains fewer than 150,000 distinct CDR3 sequences, about 94% of which appear only once. J is TRBJ2-7 and V is TRBV12-3 or TRBV12-4, with TRBD1 as a possible D gene (5 bases). The material sequenced was CD8+ T cells from PBMCs. The receptor was derived from a human donor in good health. CDR3 residues: CASSPDSHPYEQYF. In DNA, the CDR3 is TGTGCCAGCAGCCCCGACAGTCACCCCTACGAGCAGTACTTC.